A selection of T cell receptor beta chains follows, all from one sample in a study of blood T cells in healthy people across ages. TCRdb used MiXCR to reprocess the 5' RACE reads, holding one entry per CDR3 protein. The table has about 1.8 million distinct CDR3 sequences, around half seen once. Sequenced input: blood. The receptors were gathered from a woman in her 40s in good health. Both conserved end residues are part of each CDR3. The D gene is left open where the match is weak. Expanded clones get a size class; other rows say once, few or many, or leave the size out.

DNA: TGCAGCGCTGTGACTAGCGGGGTAACAGATACGCAGTATTTT; CDR3: CSAVTSGVTDTQYF; D: TRBD2; size: -; V: TRBV29-1; J: TRBJ2-3
DNA: TGCGCCAGCAAGCAGGGGGGCACTGAAGCTTTCTTT; CDR3: CASKQGGTEAFF; D: TRBD1; size: -; V: TRBV5-1; J: TRBJ1-1
DNA: TGTGCCAGCAGTTACAGGATTCTGAGTGGAGGGTCTGGGGCCAACGTCCTGACTTTC; CDR3: CASSYRILSGGSGANVLTF; D: -; size: -; V: TRBV6-5; J: TRBJ2-6
DNA: TGTGCCAGCAGCTCCAGGGAATCCGGGGCCAACGTCCTGACTTTC; CDR3: CASSSRESGANVLTF; D: -; size: -; V: TRBV7-9; J: TRBJ2-6
DNA: TGCAGCGTTGGAGTCGCCCGGCGAGCGGACAGGGGAGGATATCAAGAGACCCAGTACTTC; CDR3: CSVGVARRADRGGYQETQYF; D: TRBD1; size: once; V: TRBV29-1; J: TRBJ2-5
DNA: TGTGCCAGCAGCGCAACTCTTCTCCGGGACAGGGACAGAGAGACCCAGTACTTC; CDR3: CASSATLLRDRDRETQYF; D: TRBD1; size: once; V: TRBV6-1; J: TRBJ2-5
DNA: TGTGCCAGCAAGAAAGCGCAGGGTTCATCAGATACGCAGTATTTT; CDR3: CASKKAQGSSDTQYF; D: -; size: -; V: TRBV2; J: TRBJ2-3
DNA: TGCGCCAGCAGCCCTGGGACTAGCGGGGAAGAGACCCAGTACTTC; CDR3: CASSPGTSGEETQYF; D: TRBD2; size: -; V: TRBV4-3; J: TRBJ2-5
DNA: TGCAGTGCTAGAGCCACTGGACGGAGCTACGAGCAGTACTTC; CDR3: CSARATGRSYEQYF; D: -; size: -; V: TRBV20-1; J: TRBJ2-7
DNA: TGTGCCAGCAGCCGGCCTTTGGGGTCTCGGGACACTGAAGCTTTCTTT; CDR3: CASSRPLGSRDTEAFF; D: -; size: -; V: TRBV4-2; J: TRBJ1-1
DNA: TGTGCCAGCGGAGGTACCCGGCCAAGTAAAGAGACCCAGTACTTC; CDR3: CASGGTRPSKETQYF; D: -; size: few; V: TRBV12-3/TRBV12-4; J: TRBJ2-5
DNA: TGCAGTGCGTGGGGGGCTGGCCCAGATACGCAGTATTTT; CDR3: CSAWGAGPDTQYF; D: -; size: few; V: TRBV20-1; J: TRBJ2-3
DNA: TGTGCCAGCAGTCCATCTATAGCGGGGGATGACTACGAGCAGTACTTC; CDR3: CASSPSIAGDDYEQYF; D: TRBD2; size: -; V: TRBV12-3/TRBV12-4; J: TRBJ2-7
DNA: TGCAGCGTTGACCTAAATTGGGGAGATACGCAGTATTTT; CDR3: CSVDLNWGDTQYF; D: -; size: -; V: TRBV29-1; J: TRBJ2-3
DNA: TGTGCCAGCAAGGGCGGGGCAGGCACAGATACGCAGTATTTT; CDR3: CASKGGAGTDTQYF; D: -; size: -; V: TRBV25-1; J: TRBJ2-3
DNA: TGTGCCAGCAGCTTAGGATTCGGGGCCGAGGGGGATGAGCAGTACTTC; CDR3: CASSLGFGAEGDEQYF; D: -; size: -; V: TRBV7-2; J: TRBJ2-7
DNA: TGTGCCAGCAGCCAAGATCCTAGTGGGGGGGCATTAAATAGTGAGCAGTTCTTC; CDR3: CASSQDPSGGALNSEQFF; D: -; size: -; V: TRBV4-2; J: TRBJ2-1
DNA: TGTGCCAGCAGCTTAGGCCCAGGGGTGAACACTGAAGCTTTCTTT; CDR3: CASSLGPGVNTEAFF; D: -; size: -; V: TRBV11-2; J: TRBJ1-1
DNA: TGCAGTGCAAACGGGGGGGACTTGTTTAATGAGCAGTTCTTC; CDR3: CSANGGDLFNEQFF; D: TRBD2; size: -; V: TRBV20-1; J: TRBJ2-1
DNA: TGTGCCAGCAGCTCCCACCCTAGCGGGGGATTGGTCACAGATACGCAGTATTTT; CDR3: CASSSHPSGGLVTDTQYF; D: TRBD2; size: -; V: TRBV5-8; J: TRBJ2-3
DNA: TGCAGTGCTAAACGGATTCCCAATGAGCAGTACTTC; CDR3: CSAKRIPNEQYF; D: -; size: -; V: TRBV20-1; J: TRBJ2-4
DNA: TGCGCCAGCAGCTTGGTAGGATCCCCGGATGAGCAGTTCTTC; CDR3: CASSLVGSPDEQFF; D: -; size: -; V: TRBV5-1; J: TRBJ2-1
DNA: TGCGCCAGCAGCCCCATAACTGGCAACACTGAAGCTTTCTTT; CDR3: CASSPITGNTEAFF; D: -; size: few; V: TRBV5-1; J: TRBJ1-1
DNA: TGCGCCAGCAGCCAGACTCACCTCTGTGAGCAGTACTTC; CDR3: CASSQTHLCEQYF; D: -; size: -; V: TRBV4-3; J: TRBJ2-7
DNA: TGTGCCAGCAGCGTAGGGGCTAGCGGGGGACTATTTACAGATACGCAGTATTTT; CDR3: CASSVGASGGLFTDTQYF; D: TRBD2; size: once; V: TRBV9; J: TRBJ2-3
DNA: TGTGCCAGCAGCCACGGGACAGGGACTTTCTACGAGCAGTACTTC; CDR3: CASSHGTGTFYEQYF; D: TRBD1; size: -; V: TRBV7-2; J: TRBJ2-7
DNA: TGTGCCAGCAGCCAAGATCCCCGGGGAGGGACCCAGTACTTC; CDR3: CASSQDPRGGTQYF; D: -; size: -; V: TRBV4-2; J: TRBJ2-5
DNA: TGCGCCAGCAGCTTGGGACAGGGGACCTCTGGGGCCAACGTCCTGACTTTC; CDR3: CASSLGQGTSGANVLTF; D: TRBD1; size: few; V: TRBV5-1; J: TRBJ2-6
DNA: TGTGCCAGCACCCTGTATGGGTCCTCCTACAATGAGCAGTACTTC; CDR3: CASTLYGSSYNEQYF; D: -; size: -; V: TRBV12-3/TRBV12-4; J: TRBJ2-7
DNA: TGTGCCAGCAGTTTGAGGCCGCGGGGGGACAATGAGCAGTTCTTC; CDR3: CASSLRPRGDNEQFF; D: TRBD2; size: -; V: TRBV12-3/TRBV12-4; J: TRBJ2-1
DNA: TGTGCCAGCAGTCAAATACCCCAGGGGGAGCAGTACTTC; CDR3: CASSQIPQGEQYF; D: -; size: -; V: TRBV28; J: TRBJ2-7
DNA: TGCGCCAGCAGCCAAGATTTGACTGCTAATACGCAGTATTTT; CDR3: CASSQDLTANTQYF; D: -; size: -; V: TRBV4-3; J: TRBJ2-3
DNA: TGCGTCAGCAGCTTACGGATGACTAGCGGCCCGAACAATGAGCAGTTCTTC; CDR3: CVSSLRMTSGPNNEQFF; D: TRBD2; size: once; V: TRBV5-1; J: TRBJ2-1
DNA: TGTGCCAGCAGCTTAGTAGGGACTAGCGGAGACTACGAGCAGTACTTC; CDR3: CASSLVGTSGDYEQYF; D: TRBD2; size: -; V: TRBV7-2; J: TRBJ2-7
DNA: TGCAGCGTTGAAGATACTAGCGGCTACAATGAGCAGTTCTTC; CDR3: CSVEDTSGYNEQFF; D: TRBD2; size: -; V: TRBV29-1; J: TRBJ2-1
DNA: TGTGCCAGCAGTCGGACAGGGGGCGCGTCAGAGACCCAGTACTTC; CDR3: CASSRTGGASETQYF; D: TRBD1; size: -; V: TRBV7-6; J: TRBJ2-5
DNA: TGTGCCAGCAGCGCCCCGCGGGACAGAGGCCTCACAGATACGCAGTATTTT; CDR3: CASSAPRDRGLTDTQYF; D: -; size: many; V: TRBV9; J: TRBJ2-3
DNA: TGCAGTGCTAGCGGAAGGTTAGGGACAGGCAGGGAAAATAATGAAAAACTGTTTTTT; CDR3: CSASGRLGTGRENNEKLFF; D: TRBD1; size: -; V: TRBV20-1; J: TRBJ1-4
DNA: TGTGCCAGCAGCTACGATAGCGGGAATAATGAGCAGTTCTTC; CDR3: CASSYDSGNNEQFF; D: TRBD2; size: -; V: TRBV7-9; J: TRBJ2-1
DNA: TGTGCCACCAGTCTGCAAGATACGCAGTATTTT; CDR3: CATSLQDTQYF; D: -; size: few; V: TRBV24-1; J: TRBJ2-3
DNA: TGTGCCAGCAGTGTCTCTGACTTACGGGGGGAGACCCAGTACTTC; CDR3: CASSVSDLRGETQYF; D: -; size: -; V: TRBV12-3/TRBV12-4; J: TRBJ2-5
DNA: TGCAGTGCTACCACAGGGGGTCGGTATTCACCCCTCCACTTT; CDR3: CSATTGGRYSPLHF; D: TRBD1; size: -; V: TRBV20-1; J: TRBJ1-6
DNA: TGTGCCAGCAGCGCTGATAGCGGGGGGGCCGGGAACATTCAGTACTTC; CDR3: CASSADSGGAGNIQYF; D: TRBD2; size: -; V: TRBV28; J: TRBJ2-4
DNA: TGTGCCAGCAGTGTACCCGGGACGGGGAACACTGAAGCTTTCTTT; CDR3: CASSVPGTGNTEAFF; D: -; size: -; V: TRBV28; J: TRBJ1-1
DNA: TGCGCCAGCAGCACCGGGACAGGAGACCCAGATACGCAGTATTTT; CDR3: CASSTGTGDPDTQYF; D: TRBD1; size: -; V: TRBV5-1; J: TRBJ2-3
DNA: TGCAGCGTTACACCCCCGGGGGGGCTGAGCACAGATACGCAGTATTTT; CDR3: CSVTPPGGLSTDTQYF; D: TRBD2; size: few; V: TRBV29-1; J: TRBJ2-3
DNA: TGTGCCAGTAGTATGCCCGGCCGTCGCAGCTGGGGGCAGTTCTTC; CDR3: CASSMPGRRSWGQFF; D: -; size: once; V: TRBV19; J: TRBJ2-1
DNA: TGTGCCAGCAGTGCCGGGACAGGACATAACTATGGCTACACCTTC; CDR3: CASSAGTGHNYGYTF; D: TRBD1; size: -; V: TRBV6-4; J: TRBJ1-2
DNA: TGTGCCAGCAGTGCGGAGACAGGGCAGCATTCACCCCTCCACTTT; CDR3: CASSAETGQHSPLHF; D: TRBD1; size: -; V: TRBV27; J: TRBJ1-6
DNA: TGCAGTGCTACGGCCGGGGGGACTAGTCGTGTTGGGACCCAGTACTTC; CDR3: CSATAGGTSRVGTQYF; D: TRBD2; size: -; V: TRBV20-1; J: TRBJ2-5
DNA: TGCAGTGCTAGATGGAGGGCTCTGGATTCACCCCTCCACTTT; CDR3: CSARWRALDSPLHF; D: -; size: -; V: TRBV20-1; J: TRBJ1-6
DNA: TGCGCCAGCAGCTTGGAAGCGGAACCGAACACTGAAGCTTTCTTT; CDR3: CASSLEAEPNTEAFF; D: -; size: -; V: TRBV5-1; J: TRBJ1-1